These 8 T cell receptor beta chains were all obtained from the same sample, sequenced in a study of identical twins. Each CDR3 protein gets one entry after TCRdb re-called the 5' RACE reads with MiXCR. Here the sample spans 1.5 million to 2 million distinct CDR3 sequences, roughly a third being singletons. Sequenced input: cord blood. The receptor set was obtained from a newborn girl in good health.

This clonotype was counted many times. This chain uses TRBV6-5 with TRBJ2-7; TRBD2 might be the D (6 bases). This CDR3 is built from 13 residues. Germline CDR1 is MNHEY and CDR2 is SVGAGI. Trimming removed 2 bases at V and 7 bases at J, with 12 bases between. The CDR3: CASSYGLASEQYF. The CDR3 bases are TGTGCCAGCAGTTACGGCCTAGCGAGTGAGCAGTACTTC.

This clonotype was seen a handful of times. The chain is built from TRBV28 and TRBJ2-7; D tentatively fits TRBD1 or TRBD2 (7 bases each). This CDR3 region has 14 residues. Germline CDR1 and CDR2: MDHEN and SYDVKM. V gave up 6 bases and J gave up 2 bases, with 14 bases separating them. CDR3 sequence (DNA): TGTGCCAGCAGGCTCAGCGGGACAGCCTACGAGCAGTACTTC. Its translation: CASRLSGTAYEQYF.

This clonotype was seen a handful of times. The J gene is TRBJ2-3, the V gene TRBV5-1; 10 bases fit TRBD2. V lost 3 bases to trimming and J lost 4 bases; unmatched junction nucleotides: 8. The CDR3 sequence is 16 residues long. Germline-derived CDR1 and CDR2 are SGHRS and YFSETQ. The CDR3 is CASSSTGTSVPDTQYF. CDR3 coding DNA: TGCGCCAGCAGCTCAACCGGGACTAGCGTCCCAGATACGCAGTATTTT. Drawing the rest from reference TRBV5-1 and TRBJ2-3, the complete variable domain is KAGVTQTPRYLIKTRGQQVTLSCSPISGHRSVSWYQQTPGQGLQFLFEYFSETQRNKGNFPGRFSGRQFSNSRSEMNVSTLELGDSALYLCASSSTGTSVPDTQYFGPGTRLTVL.

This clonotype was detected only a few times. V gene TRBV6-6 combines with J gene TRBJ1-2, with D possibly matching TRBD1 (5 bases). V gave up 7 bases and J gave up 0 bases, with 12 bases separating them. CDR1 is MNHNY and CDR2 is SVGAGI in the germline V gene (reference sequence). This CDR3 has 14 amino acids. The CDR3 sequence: CASIVAGTNYGYTF. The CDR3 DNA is TGTGCCAGCATCGTGGCAGGGACTAACTATGGCTACACCTTC.

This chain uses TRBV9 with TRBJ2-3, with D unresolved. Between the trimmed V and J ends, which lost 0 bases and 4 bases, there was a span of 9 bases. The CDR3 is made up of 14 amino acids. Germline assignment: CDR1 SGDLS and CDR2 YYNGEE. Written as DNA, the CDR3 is TGTGCCAGCAGCGTAGGGGATCCAGCAGATACGCAGTATTTT. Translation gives CASSVGDPADTQYF.

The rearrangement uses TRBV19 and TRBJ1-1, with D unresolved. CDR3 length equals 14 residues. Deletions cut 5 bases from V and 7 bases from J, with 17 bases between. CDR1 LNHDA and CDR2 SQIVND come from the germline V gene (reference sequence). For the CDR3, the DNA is TGTGCCAGTAGTCCCGGGGAAGGCGGCCTTGAAGCTTTCTTT. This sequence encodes CASSPGEGGLEAFF.

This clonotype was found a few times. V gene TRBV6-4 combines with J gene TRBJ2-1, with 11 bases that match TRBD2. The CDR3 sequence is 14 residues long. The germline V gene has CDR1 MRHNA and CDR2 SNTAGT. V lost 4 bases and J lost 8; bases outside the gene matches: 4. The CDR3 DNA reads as TGTGCCAGCAGTGTCCTAGCGGGGGGTTATGAGCAGTTCTTC. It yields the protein CASSVLAGGYEQFF.

The CDR3, as DNA: TGTGCCAGCAGCGTAGTCTCTGGGAATTCACCCCTCCACTTT. Translation: CASSVVSGNSPLHF. This chain joins TRBV9 and TRBJ1-6; D is undetermined. The CDR3 sequence is 14 residues long. The V and J ends lost 0 bases and 7 bases respectively, with 8 bases between them. The germline CDR1 and CDR2 sequences are SGDLS and YYNGEE. Looking up the rest from reference TRBV9 and TRBJ1-6 gives the full variable domain: DSGVTQTPKHLITATGQRVTLRCSPRSGDLSVYWYQQSLDQGLQFLIQYYNGEERAKGNILERFSAQQFPDLHSELNLSSLELGDSALYFCASSVVSGNSPLHFGNGTRLTVT.